This T cell receptor beta chain was documented in a study of PD-1 blockade in classical Hodgkin lymphoma. Indicated time point: cycle 4 day 1 (C4D1), after 6 weeks of nivolumab. All trial patients relapsed after autologous stem cell transplantation. Magnetic negative selection purified CD4+ T cells from thawed PBMCs. TCRdb's table, derived via immunoSEQ multiplex PCR, lists solely in-frame clones and lacks some. In the table there are some 30,000 clones, about 94% of which are singletons. Germline loops: CDR1 SGHAT, CDR2 FQNNGV. Between the trimmed V and J ends, which lost 0 bases and 7 bases, there was a span of 10 bases. This CDR3 has 13 residues.

This TCR derives from a human donor with classical Hodgkin lymphoma. This specimen was CD4+ T cells from blood, taken before the fourth cycle of nivolumab. The chain recombines TRBV11-2 with TRBJ2-7, with TRBD2 as a possible D gene (5 bases). The CDR3 coding sequence is TGTGCCAGCAGCTTAGATGGTTCGGGAGAGCAGTACTTC. Translating gives CASSLDGSGEQYF.